This T cell receptor (beta chain) was obtained from a study of blood T cell repertoires in COVID-19. Study in general: Acute and convalescent COVID-19 samples came from the United States, Italy and Spain.

Germline CDR1 and CDR2: LNHDA and SQIVND (reference sequence). The V segment lost 3 bases and the J segment 3 bases; nucleotides outside the gene matches: 6. The CDR3 contains 15 residues. Assay: immunoSEQ multiplex PCR; the TCRdb copy retains only in-frame clones and omits some. There are under 350,000 clones in the sample; 85% to 90% occur only once, and 3.5% to 4.5% lies in the top ten. This clone was found once. The sample holds other DNA sequences that translate to the same CDR3. The sequenced material came from PBMCs or T cells enriched from blood (not recorded which). This TCR came from a man aged 25-40 years who had recovered from COVID-19. The chain is built from TRBV19 and TRBJ2-7, with 9 bases that match TRBD2. CDR3 protein: CASSIGLAGNYEQYF. DNA for the CDR3: TGTGCCAGTAGTATCGGCCTAGCGGGGAACTACGAGCAGTACTTC.